This is a list of T cell receptor beta chains from one sample in a study of CD8+CD57+ T cells in acquired aplastic anemia. TCRdb ran MiXCR on the reads and lists one entry per CDR3 protein. The table has about 35,000 distinct CDR3 sequences, more than 65% seen once. What was sequenced was sorted CD4+, CD8+, or CD8+CD57+ T cells (not recorded which) from PBMCs. Receptors originate from a human donor in good health, serving as a control. CDR3s include the opening cysteine and the closing phenylalanine or tryptophan. A D gene is named only where the DNA matches it firmly. For some rows the clone size is stated as once, few or many, or as a class when expanded; others skip it.

clone_size	v_call	j_call	d_call	cdr3_nt	cdr3_aa
many	TRBV28	TRBJ1-2	TRBD1	TGTGCCAGCAGTTTCTTCGGACAGGGCTTTAACTATGGCTACACCTTC	CASSFFGQGFNYGYTF
-	TRBV10-3	TRBJ2-7	-	TGTGCCATCAGTGAGTCGGGGACAATCGACGAGCAGTACTTC	CAISESGTIDEQYF
few	TRBV2	TRBJ1-5	-	TGTGCCAGCGATCAGGGATTGGAACAGCCCCAGCATTTT	CASDQGLEQPQHF
-	TRBV9	TRBJ1-1	-	TGTGCCAGCAGCCCCGCTACCCTGAACACTGAAGCTTTCTTT	CASSPATLNTEAFF
-	TRBV19	TRBJ1-2	-	TGTGCCAGTAGTCCCCATTCCGAGGGTACCTATGGCTACACCTTC	CASSPHSEGTYGYTF
-	TRBV25-1	TRBJ2-7	-	TGTGCCAGCCGCCCCCATACAGGGGAGCAGTACTTC	CASRPHTGEQYF
-	TRBV7-2	TRBJ2-5	TRBD1	TGTGCCGGGGGGACAGGTTCATGGGAGACCCAGTACTTC	CAGGTGSWETQYF
-	TRBV24-1	TRBJ1-5	-	TGTGCCACCAGTGATGGGGGTAACGGCAATCAGCCCCAGCATTTT	CATSDGGNGNQPQHF
-	TRBV2	TRBJ1-6	-	TGTGCCAGCAGTGAAGGTCCGGGGTCACCCCTCCACTTT	CASSEGPGSPLHF
-	TRBV29-1	TRBJ2-7	TRBD2	TGCAGCGTTGAGGGGCTAGCGGGAGAAACCTACGAGCAGTACTTC	CSVEGLAGETYEQYF
-	TRBV6-1	TRBJ1-1	TRBD1	TGTGCCAGCACCGCGACTTGGAGACAGGGCACAAACACTGAAGCTTTCTTT	CASTATWRQGTNTEAFF
-	TRBV7-9	TRBJ2-7	-	TGTGCCAGCAGCGCGGACTACGAGCAGTACTTC	CASSADYEQYF
-	TRBV9	TRBJ2-5	TRBD2	TGTGCCAGCAGCTTCTTTGCGGGGGAGTCCCAAGAGACCCAGTACTTC	CASSFFAGESQETQYF
-	TRBV5-3	TRBJ2-5	TRBD1	TGTGCCAGCAGCTTAGGACAGGTTGAGACCCAGTACTTC	CASSLGQVETQYF
-	TRBV7-7	TRBJ2-2	TRBD1	TGTGCTAGCAGCCCAGACAGGGCCTACACCGGGGAGCTGTTCTTT	CASSPDRAYTGELFF
-	TRBV2	TRBJ1-1	-	TGTGCCAGCACCTTGAACACTGAAGCTTTCTTT	CASTLNTEAFF
-	TRBV10-3	TRBJ1-4	TRBD1	TGTGCCATCAGTGAGTCACAGGGGGCAACTAATGAAAAACTGTTTTTT	CAISESQGATNEKLFF
-	TRBV24-1	TRBJ1-1	TRBD1	TGTGCCACCAGTGACAGTACAGGGGAGGACATTGAAGCTTTCTTT	CATSDSTGEDIEAFF
-	TRBV19	TRBJ1-1	-	TGTGCCAGTAGTTGGCTTGGGGGGAACACTGAAGCTTTCTTT	CASSWLGGNTEAFF
-	TRBV29-1	TRBJ2-1	-	TGCAGCGTTGAATACAATGAGCGGTTCTTC	CSVEYNERFF